This T cell receptor (beta chain) was obtained from a study of cytomegalovirus exposure and HLA in healthy donors. Despite likely unrecorded immune exposures, the donors were nominally healthy at the time of sampling. The PCR used 60 Vbeta and 13 Jbeta primers. TCRdb's table, derived via immunoSEQ multiplex PCR, lists solely in-frame clones and lacks some. Of roughly 200,000 clones listed, 79% are singletons. The table lists this clone with a count of one. Its antigen remains unknown. V was trimmed by 1 base and J by 0 bases, leaving 16 bases between them. CDR1 is SGHNT, CDR2 YYREEE, per germline (reference sequence). There are 17 residues in the CDR3. Study-wide findings and caveats: Accounts indicate the classifier identified cytomegalovirus status with strong specificity and sensitivity. Per a prior analysis, the majority of TCR beta V segments were productive roughly 87% or roughly 30% of the time.

The chain is built from TRBV5-4 and TRBJ1-2; a weak D match, TRBD1 (6 bases). This TCR was recovered from a woman younger than 45 in good health and CMV-seropositive. The sample was PBMCs. The CDR3 loop reads CASSLMNRAQANYGYTF. The CDR3, as DNA: TGTGCCAGCAGCTTGATGAACAGGGCCCAAGCTAACTATGGCTACACCTTC. Drawing the rest from reference TRBV5-4 and TRBJ1-2, the complete variable domain is ETGVTQSPTHLIKTRGQQVTLRCSSQSGHNTVSWYQQALGQGPQFIFQYYREEENGRGNFPPRFSGLQFPNYSSELNVNALELDDSALYLCASSLMNRAQANYGYTFGSGTRLTVV.